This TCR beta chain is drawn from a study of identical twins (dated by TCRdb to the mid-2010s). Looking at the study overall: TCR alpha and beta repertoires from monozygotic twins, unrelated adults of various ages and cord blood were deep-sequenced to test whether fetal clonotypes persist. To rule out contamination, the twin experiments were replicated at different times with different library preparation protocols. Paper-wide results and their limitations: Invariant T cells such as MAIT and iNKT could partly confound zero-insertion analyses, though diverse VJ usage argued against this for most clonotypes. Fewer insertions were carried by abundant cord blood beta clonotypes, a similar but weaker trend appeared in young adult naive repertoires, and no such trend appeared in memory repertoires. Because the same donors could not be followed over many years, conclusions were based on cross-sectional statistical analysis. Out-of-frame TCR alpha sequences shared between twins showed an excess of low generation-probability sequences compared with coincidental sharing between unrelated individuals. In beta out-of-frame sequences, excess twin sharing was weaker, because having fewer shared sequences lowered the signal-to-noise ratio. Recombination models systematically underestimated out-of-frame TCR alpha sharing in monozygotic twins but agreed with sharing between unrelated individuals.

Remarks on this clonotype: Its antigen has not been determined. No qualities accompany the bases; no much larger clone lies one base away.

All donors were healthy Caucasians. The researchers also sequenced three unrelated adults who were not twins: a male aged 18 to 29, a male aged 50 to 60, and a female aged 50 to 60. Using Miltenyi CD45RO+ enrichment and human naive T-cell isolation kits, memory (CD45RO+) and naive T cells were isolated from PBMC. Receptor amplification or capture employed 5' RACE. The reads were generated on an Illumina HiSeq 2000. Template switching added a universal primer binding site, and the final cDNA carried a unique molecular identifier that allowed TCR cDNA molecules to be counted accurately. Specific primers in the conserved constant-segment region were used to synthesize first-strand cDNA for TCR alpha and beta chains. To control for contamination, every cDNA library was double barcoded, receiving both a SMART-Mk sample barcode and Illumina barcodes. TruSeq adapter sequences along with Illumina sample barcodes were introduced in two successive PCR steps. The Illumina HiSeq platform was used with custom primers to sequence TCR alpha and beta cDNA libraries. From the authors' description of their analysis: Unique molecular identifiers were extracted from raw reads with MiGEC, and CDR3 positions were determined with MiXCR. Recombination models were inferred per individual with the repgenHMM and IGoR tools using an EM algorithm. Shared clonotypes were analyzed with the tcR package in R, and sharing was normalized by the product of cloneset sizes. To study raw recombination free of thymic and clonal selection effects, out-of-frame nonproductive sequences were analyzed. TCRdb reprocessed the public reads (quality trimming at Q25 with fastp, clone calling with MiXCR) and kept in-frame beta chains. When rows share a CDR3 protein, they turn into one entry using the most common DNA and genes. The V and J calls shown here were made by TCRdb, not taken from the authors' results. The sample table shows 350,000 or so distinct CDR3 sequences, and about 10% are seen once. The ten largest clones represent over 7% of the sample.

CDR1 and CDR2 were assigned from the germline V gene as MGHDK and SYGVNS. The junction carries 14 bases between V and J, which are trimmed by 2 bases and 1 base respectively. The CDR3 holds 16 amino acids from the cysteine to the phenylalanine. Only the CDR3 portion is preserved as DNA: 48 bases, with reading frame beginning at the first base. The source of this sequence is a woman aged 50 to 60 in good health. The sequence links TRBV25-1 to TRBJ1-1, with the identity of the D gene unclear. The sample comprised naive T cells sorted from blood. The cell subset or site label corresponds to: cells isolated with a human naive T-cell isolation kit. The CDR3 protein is CASSEGHRFQNTEAFF. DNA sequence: TGTGCCAGCAGTGAAGGGCATAGATTTCAGAACACTGAAGCTTTCTTT.